The subject of this entry is one TCR beta chain. Its antigen is not known. This entry comes from a study of blood T cells in healthy people across ages. The study, taken as a whole, reports: In long-lived donors, naive CD4+ cell counts and diversity exceeded those of aged donors.

This CDR3 contains 14 residues. The germline V gene encodes CDR1 MNHEY and CDR2 SVGEGT. V lost 5 bases to trimming and J lost 4 bases, with 14 bases between them. Per sample, a minimum of 6.5 million PBMCs were isolated. The extraction recovered at least 5.5 micrograms of total RNA per sample. Primed by a sample-barcoded 5' primer and a J-beta primer mix, a second PCR proceeded for 7 to 11 cycles. One entry per CDR3 protein results from TCRdb running MiXCR on the 5' RACE reads. The repertoire has about 1.5 million distinct CDR3 sequences, approximately 43% of them found once; the top ten carry approximately 4%.

V gene TRBV6-2 or TRBV6-3 combines with J gene TRBJ2-5, with D perhaps matching TRBD1 (5 bases). Sequences were obtained from blood. The receptor's source is a woman younger than 30 in good health. The CDR3 nucleotides read TGTGCCAGCAGTGACGTTACAGGAAGAGAGACCCAGTACTTC. Amino acid sequence: CASSDVTGRETQYF.